This T cell receptor beta chain was captured by sequencing in a study of blood T cell repertoires in COVID-19. Some clones are missing from TCRdb's copy, which holds only in-frame ones; the method was immunoSEQ multiplex PCR. The top ten clones hold around 0.64% of a sample with about 470,000 clones, about nine tenths of them seen once. Germline CDR1 and CDR2: GTSNPN and SVGIG (reference sequence). CDR3 length: 13 residues. V dropped 0 bases and J dropped 12; count of bases not matched to a gene: 7. This sequence was found in a woman aged 18-29 years who had recovered from COVID-19. The rearrangement links TRBV30 to TRBJ2-7; 11 bases match TRBD2. What was sequenced was PBMCs or T cells enriched from blood (not recorded which). The CDR3 here is CAWSVRASGGPYF. The CDR3 coding sequence is TGTGCCTGGAGTGTACGGGCTAGCGGGGGGCCGTACTTC.